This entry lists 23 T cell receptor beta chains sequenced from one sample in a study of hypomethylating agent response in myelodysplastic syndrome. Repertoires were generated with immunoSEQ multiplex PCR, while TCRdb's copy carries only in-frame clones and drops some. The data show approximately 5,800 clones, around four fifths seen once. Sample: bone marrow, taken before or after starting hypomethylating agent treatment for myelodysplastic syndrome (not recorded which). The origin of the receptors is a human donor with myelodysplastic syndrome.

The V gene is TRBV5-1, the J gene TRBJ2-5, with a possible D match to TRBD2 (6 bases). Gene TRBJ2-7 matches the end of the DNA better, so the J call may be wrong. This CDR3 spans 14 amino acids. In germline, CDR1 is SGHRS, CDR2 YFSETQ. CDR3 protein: CASTLGGDSYEQYF. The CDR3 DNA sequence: TGCGCCAGCACCCTAGGAGGGGACTCCTACGAGCAGTACTTC.

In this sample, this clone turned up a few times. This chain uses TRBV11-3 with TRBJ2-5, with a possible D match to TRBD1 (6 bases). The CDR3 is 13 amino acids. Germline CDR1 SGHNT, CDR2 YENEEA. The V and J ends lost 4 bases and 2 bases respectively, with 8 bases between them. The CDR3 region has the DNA TGTGCCAGCAGCTCCGGACAGCAAGAGACCCAGTACTTC. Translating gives CASSSGQQETQYF.

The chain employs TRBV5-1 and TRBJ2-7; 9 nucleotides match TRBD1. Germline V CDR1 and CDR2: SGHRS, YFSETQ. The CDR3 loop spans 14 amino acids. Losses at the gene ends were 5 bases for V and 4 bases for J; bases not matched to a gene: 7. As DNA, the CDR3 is TGCGCCAGCAGGATGACAGGGGGTGAGTACGAGCAGTACTTC. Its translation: CASRMTGGEYEQYF.

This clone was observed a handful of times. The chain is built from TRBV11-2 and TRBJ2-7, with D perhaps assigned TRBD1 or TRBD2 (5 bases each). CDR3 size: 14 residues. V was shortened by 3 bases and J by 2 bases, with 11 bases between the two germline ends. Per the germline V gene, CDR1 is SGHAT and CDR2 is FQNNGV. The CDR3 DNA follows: TGTGCCAGCAGCTTTGGGACGGGGACCTACGAGCAGTACTTC. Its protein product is CASSFGTGTYEQYF.

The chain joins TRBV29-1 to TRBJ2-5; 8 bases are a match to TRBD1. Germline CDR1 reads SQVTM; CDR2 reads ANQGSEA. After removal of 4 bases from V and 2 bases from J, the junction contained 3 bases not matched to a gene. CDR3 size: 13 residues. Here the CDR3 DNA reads TGCAGCGTTGGGACAGGGCGGCAAGAGACCCAGTACTTC. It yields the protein CSVGTGRQETQYF.

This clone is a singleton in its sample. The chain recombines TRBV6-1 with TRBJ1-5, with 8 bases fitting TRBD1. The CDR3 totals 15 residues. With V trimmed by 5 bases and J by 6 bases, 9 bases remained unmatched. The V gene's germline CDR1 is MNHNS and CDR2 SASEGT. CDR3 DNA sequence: TGTGCCAGCAGTTCGGCAGGGGGCTTTAGTCAGCCCCAGCATTTT. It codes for CASSSAGGFSQPQHF.

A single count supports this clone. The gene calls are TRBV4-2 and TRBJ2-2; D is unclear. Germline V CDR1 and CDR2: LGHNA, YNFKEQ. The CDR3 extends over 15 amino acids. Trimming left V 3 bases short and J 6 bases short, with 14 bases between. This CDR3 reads CASSQLSFTAGELFF. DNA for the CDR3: TGTGCCAGCAGCCAGCTTAGCTTCACCGCCGGGGAGCTGTTTTTT.

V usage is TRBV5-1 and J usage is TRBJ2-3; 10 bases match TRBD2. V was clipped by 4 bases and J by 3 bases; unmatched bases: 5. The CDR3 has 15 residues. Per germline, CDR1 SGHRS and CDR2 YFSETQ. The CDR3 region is CASSLLAGITDTQYF. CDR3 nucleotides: TGCGCCAGCAGCCTACTAGCGGGGATTACAGATACGCAGTATTTT.

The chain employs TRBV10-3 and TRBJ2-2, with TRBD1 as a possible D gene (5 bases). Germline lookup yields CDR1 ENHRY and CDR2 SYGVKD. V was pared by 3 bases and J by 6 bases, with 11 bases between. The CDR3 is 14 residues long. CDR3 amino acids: CAISDRDSPGELFF. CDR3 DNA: TGTGCCATCAGTGATCGAGACAGCCCCGGGGAGCTGTTTTTT.

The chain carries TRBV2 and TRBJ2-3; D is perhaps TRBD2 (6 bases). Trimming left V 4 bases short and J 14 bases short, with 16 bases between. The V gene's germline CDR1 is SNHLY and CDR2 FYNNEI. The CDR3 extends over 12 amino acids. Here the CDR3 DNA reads TGTGCCAGCAGTGGGGCGGGGCCCGGATGGTATTTT. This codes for CASSGAGPGWYF.

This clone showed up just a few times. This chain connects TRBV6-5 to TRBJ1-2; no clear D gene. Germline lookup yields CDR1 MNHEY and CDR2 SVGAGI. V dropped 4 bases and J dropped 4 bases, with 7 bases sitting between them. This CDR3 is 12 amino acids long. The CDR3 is CASSSYLYGYTF. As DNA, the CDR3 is TGTGCCAGCAGTTCATACCTCTATGGCTACACCTTC.

Written as DNA, the CDR3 is TGTGCCAGCAGGGGATTGGGGGCTCCCAGCACCGGGGAGCTGTTTTTT. Protein sequence: CASRGLGAPSTGELFF. This rearrangement joins TRBV2 to TRBJ2-2; a possible D gene is TRBD1 (6 bases). Per germline, CDR1 SNHLY and CDR2 FYNNEI. CDR3 length: 16 residues. Trimming pared 6 bases from V and 4 bases from J, leaving 18 bases between.

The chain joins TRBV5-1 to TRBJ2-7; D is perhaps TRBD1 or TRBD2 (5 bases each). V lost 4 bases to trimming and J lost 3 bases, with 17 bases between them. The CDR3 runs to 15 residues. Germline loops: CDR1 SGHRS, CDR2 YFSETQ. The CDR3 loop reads CASSTSGLRGYEQYF. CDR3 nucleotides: TGCGCCAGCAGCACCTCAGGGTTGAGGGGCTACGAGCAGTACTTC.

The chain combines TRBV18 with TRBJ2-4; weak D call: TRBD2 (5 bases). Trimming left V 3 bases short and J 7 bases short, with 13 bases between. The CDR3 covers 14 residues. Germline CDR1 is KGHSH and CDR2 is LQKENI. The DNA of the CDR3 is TGTGCCAGCTCACCGATCCCTAGAGGGAACATTCAGTACTTC. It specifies CASSPIPRGNIQYF. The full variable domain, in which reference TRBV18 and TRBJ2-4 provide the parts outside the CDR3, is NAGVMQNPRHLVRRRGQEARLRCSPMKGHSHVYWYRQLPEEGLKFMVYLQKENIIDESGMPKERFSAEFPKEGPSILRIQQVVRGDSAAYFCASSPIPRGNIQYFGAGTRLSVL.

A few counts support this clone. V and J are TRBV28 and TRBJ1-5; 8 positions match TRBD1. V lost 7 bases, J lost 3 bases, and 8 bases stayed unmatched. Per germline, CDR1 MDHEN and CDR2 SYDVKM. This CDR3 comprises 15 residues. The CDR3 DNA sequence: TGTGCCAGCACCAGAAGGACAGGGTACAATCAGCCCCAGCATTTT. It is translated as CASTRRTGYNQPQHF.

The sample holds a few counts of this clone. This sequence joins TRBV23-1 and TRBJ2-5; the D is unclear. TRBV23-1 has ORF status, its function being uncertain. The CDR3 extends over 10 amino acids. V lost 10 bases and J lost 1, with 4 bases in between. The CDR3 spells CATFQETQYF. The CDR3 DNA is TGCGCCACTTTCCAAGAGACCCAGTACTTC.

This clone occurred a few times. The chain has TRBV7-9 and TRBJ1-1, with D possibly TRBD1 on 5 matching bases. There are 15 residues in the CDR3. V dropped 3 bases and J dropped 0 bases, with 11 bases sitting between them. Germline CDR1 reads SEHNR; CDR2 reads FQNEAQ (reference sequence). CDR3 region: CASSLAQGLNTEAFF. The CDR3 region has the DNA TGTGCCAGCAGCTTGGCCCAGGGACTGAACACTGAAGCTTTCTTT.

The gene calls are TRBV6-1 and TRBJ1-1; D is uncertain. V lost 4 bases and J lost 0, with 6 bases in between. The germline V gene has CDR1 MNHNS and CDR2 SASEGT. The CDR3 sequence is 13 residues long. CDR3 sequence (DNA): TGTGCCAGCAGTGTACAGATGAACACTGAAGCTTTCTTT. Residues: CASSVQMNTEAFF.

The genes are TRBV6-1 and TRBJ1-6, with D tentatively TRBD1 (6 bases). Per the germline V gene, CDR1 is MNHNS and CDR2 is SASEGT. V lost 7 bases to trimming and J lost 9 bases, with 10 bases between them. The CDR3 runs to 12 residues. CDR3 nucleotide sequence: TGTGCCAGCAACGGGGGCGCTTCACCCCTCCACTTT. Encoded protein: CASNGGASPLHF.

The chain's CDR3 is CASSQEGGGQPQHF. Written as DNA, the CDR3 is TGTGCCAGCAGCCAAGAGGGGGGGGGACAGCCCCAGCATTTT. This chain joins TRBV4-2 and TRBJ1-5; possible D gene TRBD1, 5 bases. The CDR3 totals 14 residues. Trimming shortened V by 0 bases and J by 7 bases, and 10 bases separated the two germline ends. Germline V lookup: CDR1 LGHNA, CDR2 YNFKEQ.

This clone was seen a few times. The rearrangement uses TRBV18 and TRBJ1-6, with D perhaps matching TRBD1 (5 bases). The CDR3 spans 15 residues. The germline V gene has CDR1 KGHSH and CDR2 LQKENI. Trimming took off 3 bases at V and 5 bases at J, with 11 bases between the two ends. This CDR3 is CASSPLDSNNSPLHF. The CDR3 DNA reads TGTGCCAGCTCACCCCTCGACAGTAATAATTCACCCCTCCACTTT.

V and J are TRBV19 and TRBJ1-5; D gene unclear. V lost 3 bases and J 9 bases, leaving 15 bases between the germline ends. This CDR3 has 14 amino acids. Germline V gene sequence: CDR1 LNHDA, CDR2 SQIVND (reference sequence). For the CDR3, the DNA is TGTGCCAGTAGTATCCGACTGGAGGCAGGGCCCCAGCATTTT. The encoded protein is CASSIRLEAGPQHF.

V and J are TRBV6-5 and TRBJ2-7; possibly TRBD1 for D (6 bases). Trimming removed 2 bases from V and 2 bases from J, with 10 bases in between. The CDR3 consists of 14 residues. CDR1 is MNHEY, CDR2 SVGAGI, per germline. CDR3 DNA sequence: TGTGCCAGCAGTTACCATGGACAGCCCTACGAGCAGTACTTC. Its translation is CASSYHGQPYEQYF.